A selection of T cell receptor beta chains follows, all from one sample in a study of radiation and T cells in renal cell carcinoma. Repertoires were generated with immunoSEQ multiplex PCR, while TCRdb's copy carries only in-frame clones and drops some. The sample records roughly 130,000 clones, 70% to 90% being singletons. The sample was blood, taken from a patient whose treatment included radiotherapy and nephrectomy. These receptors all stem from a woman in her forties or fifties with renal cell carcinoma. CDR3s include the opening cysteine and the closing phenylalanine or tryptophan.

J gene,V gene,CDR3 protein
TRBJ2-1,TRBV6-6,CASILGTSYNEQFF
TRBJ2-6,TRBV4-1,CAIIHRPRSGANVLTF
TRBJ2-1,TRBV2,CASSTRTGSYNEQFF
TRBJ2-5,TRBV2,CASSVANRVQETQYF
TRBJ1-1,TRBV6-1,CASSEQQGNTEAFF
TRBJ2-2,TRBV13,CASSLGGYTGELFF
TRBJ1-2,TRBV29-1,CSVEGVRGTPIYGYTF
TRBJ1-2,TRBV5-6,CASSRDRAPYGYTF
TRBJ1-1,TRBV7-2,CASSLTEDTEAFF
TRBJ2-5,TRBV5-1,CASSQGQGRQETQYF
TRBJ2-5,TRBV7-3,CASSLLGAELETQYF
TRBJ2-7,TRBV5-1,CASSLQTGGSGEQYF
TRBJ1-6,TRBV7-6,CASSRGTGANSPLHF
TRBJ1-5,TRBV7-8,CASSSTISRNQPQHF
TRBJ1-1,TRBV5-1,CASRLTGAGTEAFF
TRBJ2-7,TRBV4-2,CASSQDYGGEDEQYF
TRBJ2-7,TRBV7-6,CASSLEDGSYEQYF
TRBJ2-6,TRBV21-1,CASIPQRDRAGANVLTF
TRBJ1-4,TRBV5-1,CASSLEGLTNEKLFF
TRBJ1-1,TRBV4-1,CASSEDGGRNTEAFF
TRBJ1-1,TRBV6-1,CASRGSYSDTEAFF
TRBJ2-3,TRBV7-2,CASSLQASGGAPPDTQYF
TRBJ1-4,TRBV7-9,CASSLEAGPNEKLFF
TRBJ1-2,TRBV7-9,CASSLDEYYGYTF
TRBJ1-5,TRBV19,CASSIGQQKYSNQPQHF
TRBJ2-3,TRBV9,CASSSQLAGTDTQYF
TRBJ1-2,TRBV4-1,CASSQDLFLGQGRGYTF
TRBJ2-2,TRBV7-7,CATQRGNTGELFF
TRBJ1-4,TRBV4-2,CASSPRQGGEKLFF
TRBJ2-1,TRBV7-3,CASSRSNNEQFF
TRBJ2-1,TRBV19,CASNGGQYNEQFF
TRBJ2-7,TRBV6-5,CASSYSGITSSEQYF
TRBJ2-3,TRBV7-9,CASIPQSGVTDTQYF
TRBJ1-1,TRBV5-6,CASSLYMNTEAFF
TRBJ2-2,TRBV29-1,CSARRAQAGELFF
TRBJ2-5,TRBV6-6,CASSPGTSYQETQYF
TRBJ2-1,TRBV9,CASSVDSKPNEQFF
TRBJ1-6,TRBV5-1,CASSLVNSSPLHF
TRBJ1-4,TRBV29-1,CSVGHMREKLFF
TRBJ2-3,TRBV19,CASRSRPSGGASTDTQYF
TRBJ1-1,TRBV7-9,CASSHTSTEAFF
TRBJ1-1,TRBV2,CASSLDRGGEAFF
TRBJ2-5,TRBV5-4,CASSSTSEETQYF
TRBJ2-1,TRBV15,CATSRGSGAGGFYNEQFF
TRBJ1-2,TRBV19,CASSRGTGDYGYTF
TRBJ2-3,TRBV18,CASSPHPHSDTQYF
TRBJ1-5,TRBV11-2,CASSLGPNPNQPQHF
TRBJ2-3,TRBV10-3,CAISDPSGTADTQYF
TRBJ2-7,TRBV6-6,CATAPLFYEQYF
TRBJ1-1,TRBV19,CASSNTGDTEAFF
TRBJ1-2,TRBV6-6,CASRKSGVSGYTF
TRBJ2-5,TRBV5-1,CASSLDQETQYF
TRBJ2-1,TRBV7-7,CASSRSPLIDEQFF
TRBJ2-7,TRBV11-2,CASRGAASYEQYF
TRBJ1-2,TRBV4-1,CASSQRTENYGYTF